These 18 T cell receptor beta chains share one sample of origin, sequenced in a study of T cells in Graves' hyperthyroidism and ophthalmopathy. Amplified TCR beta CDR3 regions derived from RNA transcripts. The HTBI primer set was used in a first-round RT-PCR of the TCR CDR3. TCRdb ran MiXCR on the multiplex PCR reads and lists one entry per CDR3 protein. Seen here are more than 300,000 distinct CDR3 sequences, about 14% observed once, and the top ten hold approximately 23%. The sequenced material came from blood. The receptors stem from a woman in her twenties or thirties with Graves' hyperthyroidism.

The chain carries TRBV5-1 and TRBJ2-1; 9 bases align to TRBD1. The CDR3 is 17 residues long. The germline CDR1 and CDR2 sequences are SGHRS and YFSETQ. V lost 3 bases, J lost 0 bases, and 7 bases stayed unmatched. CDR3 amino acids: CASSWSGTGRSYNEQFF. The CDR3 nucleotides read TGCGCCAGCAGCTGGTCCGGGACAGGGCGCTCCTACAATGAGCAGTTCTTC. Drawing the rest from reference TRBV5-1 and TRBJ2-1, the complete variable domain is KAGVTQTPRYLIKTRGQQVTLSCSPISGHRSVSWYQQTPGQGLQFLFEYFSETQRNKGNFPGRFSGRQFSNSRSEMNVSTLELGDSALYLCASSWSGTGRSYNEQFFGPGTRLTVL.

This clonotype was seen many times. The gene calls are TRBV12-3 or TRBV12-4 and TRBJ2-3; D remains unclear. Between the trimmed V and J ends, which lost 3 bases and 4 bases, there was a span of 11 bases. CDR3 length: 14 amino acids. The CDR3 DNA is TGTGCCAGCAGTTTGAGTAAGGGATCAGATACGCAGTATTTT. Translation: CASSLSKGSDTQYF.

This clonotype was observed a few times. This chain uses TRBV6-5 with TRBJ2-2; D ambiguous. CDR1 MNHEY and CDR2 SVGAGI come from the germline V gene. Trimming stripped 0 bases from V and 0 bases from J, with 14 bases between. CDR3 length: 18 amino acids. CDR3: CASSYSSWGRANTGELFF. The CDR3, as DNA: TGTGCCAGCAGTTACTCGTCTTGGGGTCGGGCGAACACCGGGGAGCTGTTTTTT.

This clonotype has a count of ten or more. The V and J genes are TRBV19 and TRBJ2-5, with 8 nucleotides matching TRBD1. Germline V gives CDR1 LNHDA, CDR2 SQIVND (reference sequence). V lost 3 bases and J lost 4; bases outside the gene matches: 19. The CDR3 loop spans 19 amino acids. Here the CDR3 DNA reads TGTGCCAGTAGTATTCTGGGGCCCATGACAGGGGCGTTAAGAGAGACCCAGTACTTC. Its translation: CASSILGPMTGALRETQYF.

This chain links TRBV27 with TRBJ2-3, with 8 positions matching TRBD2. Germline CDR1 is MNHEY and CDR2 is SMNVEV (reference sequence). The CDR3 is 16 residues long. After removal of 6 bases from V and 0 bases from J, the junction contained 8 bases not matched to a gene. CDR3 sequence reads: CASSPFRLASTDTQYF. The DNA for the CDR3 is TGTGCCAGCAGCCCCTTCAGACTAGCGAGCACAGATACGCAGTATTTT.

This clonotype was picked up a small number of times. Written as DNA, the CDR3 is TGTGCCAGCAGTTACCTCGACAGGAGGATTCAGTACTTC. Amino acid sequence: CASSYLDRRIQYF. V and J are TRBV6-5 and TRBJ2-4, with TRBD1 as a possible D gene (6 bases). With 2 bases removed from V and 10 bases from J, the gap between germline ends came to 12 bases. The CDR3 has 13 amino acids. Per germline, CDR1 MNHEY and CDR2 SVGAGI.

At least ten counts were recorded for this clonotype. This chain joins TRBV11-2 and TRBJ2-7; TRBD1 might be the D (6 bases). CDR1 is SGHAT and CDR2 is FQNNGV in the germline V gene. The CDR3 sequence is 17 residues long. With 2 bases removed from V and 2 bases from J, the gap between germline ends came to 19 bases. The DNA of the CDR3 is TGTGCCAGCAGCTTAATTGCCGCCGGGACACAACCCTACGAGCAGTACTTC. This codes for CASSLIAAGTQPYEQYF. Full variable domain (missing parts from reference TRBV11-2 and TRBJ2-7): EAGVAQSPRYKIIEKRQSVAFWCNPISGHATLYWYQQILGQGPKLLIQFQNNGVVDDSQLPKDRFSAERLKGVDSTLKIQPAKLEDSAVYLCASSLIAAGTQPYEQYFGPGTRLTVT.

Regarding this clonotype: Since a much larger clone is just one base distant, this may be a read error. The CDR3 sequence is CASSFRPNTEALF. CDR3 bases: TGTGCCAGCAGTTTCCGGCCGAACACTGAAGCTCTCTTT. The V call is TRBV28, the J call TRBJ1-1; D not certain. Germline assignment: CDR1 MDHEN and CDR2 SYDVKM. This CDR3 comprises 13 residues.

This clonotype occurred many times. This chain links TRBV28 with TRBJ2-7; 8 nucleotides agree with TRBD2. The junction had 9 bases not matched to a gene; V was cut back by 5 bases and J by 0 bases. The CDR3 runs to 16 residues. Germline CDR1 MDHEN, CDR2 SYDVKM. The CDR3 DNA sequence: TGTGCCAGCAGTCCGGGAAGCGGGAGTGGCTCCTACGAGCAGTACTTC. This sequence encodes CASSPGSGSGSYEQYF.

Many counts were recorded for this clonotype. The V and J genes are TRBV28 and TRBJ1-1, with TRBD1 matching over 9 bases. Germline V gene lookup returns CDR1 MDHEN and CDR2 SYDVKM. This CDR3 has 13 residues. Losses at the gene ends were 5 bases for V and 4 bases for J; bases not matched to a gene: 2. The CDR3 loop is CASSRQGGTEAFF. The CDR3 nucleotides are TGTGCCAGCAGTAGACAGGGGGGCACTGAAGCTTTCTTT.

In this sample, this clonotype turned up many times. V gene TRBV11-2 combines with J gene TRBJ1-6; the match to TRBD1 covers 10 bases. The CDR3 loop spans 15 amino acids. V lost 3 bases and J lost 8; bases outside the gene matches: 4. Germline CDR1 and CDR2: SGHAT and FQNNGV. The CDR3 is CASSLPGQGHSPLHF. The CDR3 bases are TGTGCCAGCAGCTTGCCGGGACAGGGGCATTCACCCCTCCACTTT.

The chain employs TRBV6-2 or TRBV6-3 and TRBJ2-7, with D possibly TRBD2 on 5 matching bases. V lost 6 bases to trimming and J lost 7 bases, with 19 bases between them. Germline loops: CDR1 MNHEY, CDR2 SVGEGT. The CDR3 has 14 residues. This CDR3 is CASSLIPGTGEQYF. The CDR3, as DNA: TGTGCCAGCAGCCTAATACCGGGAACGGGGGAGCAGTACTTC.

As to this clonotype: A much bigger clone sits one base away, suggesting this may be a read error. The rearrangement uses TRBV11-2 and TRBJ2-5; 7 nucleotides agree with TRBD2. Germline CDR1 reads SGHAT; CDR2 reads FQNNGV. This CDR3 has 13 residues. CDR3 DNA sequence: TGTGCCAGCGGAAAGCGGGAAAAAGAGTCCCAGTACTTC. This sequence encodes CASGKREKESQYF.

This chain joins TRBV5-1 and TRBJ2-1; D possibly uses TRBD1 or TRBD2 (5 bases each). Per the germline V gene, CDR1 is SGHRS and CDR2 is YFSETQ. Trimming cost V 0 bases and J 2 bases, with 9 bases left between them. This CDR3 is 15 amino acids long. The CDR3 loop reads CASSLGGETYNEQFF. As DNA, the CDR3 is TGCGCCAGCAGCTTGGGAGGGGAGACCTACAATGAGCAGTTCTTC.

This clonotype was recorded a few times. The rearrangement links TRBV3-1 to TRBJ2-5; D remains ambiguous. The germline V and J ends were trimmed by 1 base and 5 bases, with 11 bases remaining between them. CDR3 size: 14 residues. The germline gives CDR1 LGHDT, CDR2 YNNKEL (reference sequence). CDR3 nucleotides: TGTGCCAGCAGCCAAGGGGCCCGAACGGAGACCCAGTACTTC. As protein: CASSQGARTETQYF.

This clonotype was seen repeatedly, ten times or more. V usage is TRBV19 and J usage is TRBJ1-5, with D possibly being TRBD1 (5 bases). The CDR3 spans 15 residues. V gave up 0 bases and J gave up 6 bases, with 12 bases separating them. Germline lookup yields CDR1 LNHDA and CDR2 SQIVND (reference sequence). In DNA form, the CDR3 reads TGTGCCAGTAGTATAGATGCAGGGAGCGGTCAGCCCCAGCATTTT. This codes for CASSIDAGSGQPQHF.

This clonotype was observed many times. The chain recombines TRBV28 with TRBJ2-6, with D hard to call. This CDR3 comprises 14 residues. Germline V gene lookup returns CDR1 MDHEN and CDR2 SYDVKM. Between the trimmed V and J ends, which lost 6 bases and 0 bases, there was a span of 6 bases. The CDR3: CASRTSSGANVLTF. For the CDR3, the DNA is TGTGCCAGCAGAACCTCCTCTGGGGCCAACGTCCTGACTTTC.

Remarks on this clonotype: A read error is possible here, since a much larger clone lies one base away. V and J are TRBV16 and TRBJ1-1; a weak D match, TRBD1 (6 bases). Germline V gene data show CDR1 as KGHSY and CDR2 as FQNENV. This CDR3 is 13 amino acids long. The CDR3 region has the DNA TGTGTCAGCGCACAGGGAAGTCACACTGAAGCTTTCTTT. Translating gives CVSAQGSHTEAFF.